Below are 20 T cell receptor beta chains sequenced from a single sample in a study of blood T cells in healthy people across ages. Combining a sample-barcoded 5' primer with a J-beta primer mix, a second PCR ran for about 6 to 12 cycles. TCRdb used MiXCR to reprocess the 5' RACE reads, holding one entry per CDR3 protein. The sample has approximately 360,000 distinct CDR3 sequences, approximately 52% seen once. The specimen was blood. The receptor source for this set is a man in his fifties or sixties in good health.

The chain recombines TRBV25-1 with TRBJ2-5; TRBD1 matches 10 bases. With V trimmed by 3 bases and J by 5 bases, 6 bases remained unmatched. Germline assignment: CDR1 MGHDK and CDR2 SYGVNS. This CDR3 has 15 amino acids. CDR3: CASSDQGQGWETQYF. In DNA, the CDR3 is TGTGCCAGCAGTGATCAGGGACAGGGGTGGGAGACCCAGTACTTC.

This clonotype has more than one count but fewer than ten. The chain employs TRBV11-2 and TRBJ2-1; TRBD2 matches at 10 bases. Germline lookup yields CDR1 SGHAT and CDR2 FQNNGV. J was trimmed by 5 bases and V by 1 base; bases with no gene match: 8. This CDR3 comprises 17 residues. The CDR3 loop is CASSLVSTSGFDNEQFF. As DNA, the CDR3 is TGTGCCAGCAGCTTAGTCTCGACTAGCGGGTTCGACAATGAGCAGTTCTTC.

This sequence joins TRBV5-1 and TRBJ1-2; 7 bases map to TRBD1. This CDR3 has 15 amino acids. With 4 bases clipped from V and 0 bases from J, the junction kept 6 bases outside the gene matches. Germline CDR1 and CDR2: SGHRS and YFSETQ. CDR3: CASSPGTVPNYGYTF. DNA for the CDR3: TGCGCCAGCAGCCCAGGGACAGTCCCTAACTATGGCTACACCTTC.

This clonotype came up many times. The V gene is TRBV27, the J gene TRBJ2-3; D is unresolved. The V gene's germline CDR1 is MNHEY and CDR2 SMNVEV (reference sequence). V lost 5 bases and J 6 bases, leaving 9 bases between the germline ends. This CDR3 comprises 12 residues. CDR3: CASSLDGDTQYF. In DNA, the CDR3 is TGTGCCAGCAGTCTGGATGGGGATACGCAGTATTTT.

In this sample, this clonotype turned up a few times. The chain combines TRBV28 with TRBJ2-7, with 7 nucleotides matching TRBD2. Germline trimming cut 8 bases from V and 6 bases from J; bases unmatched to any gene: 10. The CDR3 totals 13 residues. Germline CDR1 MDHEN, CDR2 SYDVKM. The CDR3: CASVAGIGFEQYF. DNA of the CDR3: TGTGCCAGCGTAGCGGGTATTGGCTTCGAGCAGTACTTC.

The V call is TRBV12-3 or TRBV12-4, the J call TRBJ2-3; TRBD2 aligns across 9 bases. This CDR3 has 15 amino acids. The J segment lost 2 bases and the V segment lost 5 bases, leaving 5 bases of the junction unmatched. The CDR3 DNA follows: TGTGCCAGCAGTCGGACTAGCGAAGACACAGATACGCAGTATTTT. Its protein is CASSRTSEDTDTQYF.

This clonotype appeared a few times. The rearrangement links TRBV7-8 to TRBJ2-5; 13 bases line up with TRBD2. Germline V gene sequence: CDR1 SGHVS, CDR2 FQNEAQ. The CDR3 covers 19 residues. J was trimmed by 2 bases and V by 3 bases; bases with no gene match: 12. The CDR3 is CASSFTSGGGWTGQETQYF. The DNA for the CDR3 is TGTGCCAGCAGCTTTACTAGCGGGGGGGGGTGGACTGGACAAGAGACCCAGTACTTC.

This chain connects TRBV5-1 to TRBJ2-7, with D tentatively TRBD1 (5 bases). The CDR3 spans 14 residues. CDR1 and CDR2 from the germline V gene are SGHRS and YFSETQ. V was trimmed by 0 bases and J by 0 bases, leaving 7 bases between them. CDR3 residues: CASSLADSSYEQYF. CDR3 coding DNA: TGCGCCAGCAGCTTGGCCGACAGCTCCTACGAGCAGTACTTC.

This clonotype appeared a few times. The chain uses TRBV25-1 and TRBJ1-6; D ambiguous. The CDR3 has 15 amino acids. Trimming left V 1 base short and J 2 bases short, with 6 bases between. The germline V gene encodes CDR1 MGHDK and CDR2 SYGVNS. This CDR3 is CASSESGAYNSPLHF. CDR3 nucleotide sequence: TGTGCCAGCAGTGAATCGGGAGCCTATAATTCACCCCTCCACTTT.

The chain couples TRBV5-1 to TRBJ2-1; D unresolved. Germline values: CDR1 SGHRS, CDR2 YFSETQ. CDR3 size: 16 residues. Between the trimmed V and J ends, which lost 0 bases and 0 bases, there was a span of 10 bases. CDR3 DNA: TGCGCCAGCAGCTTGGTCCCGGGTTCCTCCTACAATGAGCAGTTCTTC. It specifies CASSLVPGSSYNEQFF.

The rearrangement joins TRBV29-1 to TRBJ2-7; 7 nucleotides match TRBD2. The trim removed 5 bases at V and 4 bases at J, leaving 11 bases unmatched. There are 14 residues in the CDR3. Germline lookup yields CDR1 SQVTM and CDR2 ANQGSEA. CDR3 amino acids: CSVKSLAGGYEQYF. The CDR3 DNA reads TGCAGCGTTAAGTCCCTGGCCGGGGGGTACGAGCAGTACTTC.

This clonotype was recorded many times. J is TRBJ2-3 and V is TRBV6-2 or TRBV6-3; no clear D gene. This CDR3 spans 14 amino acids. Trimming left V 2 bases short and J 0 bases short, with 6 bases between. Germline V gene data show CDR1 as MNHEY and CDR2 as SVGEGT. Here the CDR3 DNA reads TGTGCCAGCAGTTACGGTGTTAGCACAGATACGCAGTATTTT. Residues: CASSYGVSTDTQYF.

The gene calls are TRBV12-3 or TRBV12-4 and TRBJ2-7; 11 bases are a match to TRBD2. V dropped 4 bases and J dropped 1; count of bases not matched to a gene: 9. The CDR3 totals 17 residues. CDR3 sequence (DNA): TGTGCCAGCAGTTCTGCTAGCGGGAGGAGTGTATCCTACGAGCAGTACTTC. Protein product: CASSSASGRSVSYEQYF.

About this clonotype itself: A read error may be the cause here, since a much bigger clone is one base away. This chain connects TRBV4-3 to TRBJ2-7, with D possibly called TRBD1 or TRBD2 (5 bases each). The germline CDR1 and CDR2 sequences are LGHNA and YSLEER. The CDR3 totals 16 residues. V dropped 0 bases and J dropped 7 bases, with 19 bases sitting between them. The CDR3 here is CASSQDGTGGYNEQYF. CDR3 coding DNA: TGCGCCAGCAGCCAAGATGGGACCGGAGGCTACAATGAGCAGTACTTC.

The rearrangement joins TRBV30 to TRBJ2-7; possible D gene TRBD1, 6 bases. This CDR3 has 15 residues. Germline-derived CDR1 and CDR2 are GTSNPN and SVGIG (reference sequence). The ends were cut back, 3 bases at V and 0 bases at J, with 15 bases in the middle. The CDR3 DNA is TGTGCCTGGAGGGGGTGGCGGACAGACTCCTACGAGCAGTACTTC. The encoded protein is CAWRGWRTDSYEQYF. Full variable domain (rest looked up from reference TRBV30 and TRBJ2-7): SQTIHQWPATLVQPVGSPLSLECTVEGTSNPNLYWYRQAAGRGLQLLFYSVGIGQISSEVPQNLSASRPQDRQFILSSKKLLLSDSGFYLCAWRGWRTDSYEQYFGPGTRLTVT.

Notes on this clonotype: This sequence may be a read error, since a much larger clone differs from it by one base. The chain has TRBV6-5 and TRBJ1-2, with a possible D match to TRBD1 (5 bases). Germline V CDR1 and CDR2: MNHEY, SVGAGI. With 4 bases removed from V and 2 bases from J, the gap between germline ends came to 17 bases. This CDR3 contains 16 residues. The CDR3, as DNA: TGTGCCAGCAGTTTATTACAAGCGGGGCCCAACTATGGCTACACCTTC. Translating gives CASSLLQAGPNYGYTF.

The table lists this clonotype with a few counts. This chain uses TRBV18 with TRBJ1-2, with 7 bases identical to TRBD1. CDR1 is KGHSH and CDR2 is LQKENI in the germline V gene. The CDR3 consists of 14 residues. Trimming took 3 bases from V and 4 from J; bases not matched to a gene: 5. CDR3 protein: CASSPATGFYGYTF. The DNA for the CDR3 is TGTGCCAGCTCACCCGCGACAGGGTTCTATGGCTACACCTTC.

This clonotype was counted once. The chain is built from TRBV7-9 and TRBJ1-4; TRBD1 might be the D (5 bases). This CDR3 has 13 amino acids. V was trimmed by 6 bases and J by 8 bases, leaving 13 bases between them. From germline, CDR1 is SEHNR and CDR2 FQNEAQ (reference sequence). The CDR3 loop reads CASSAQGGEKLFF. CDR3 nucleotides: TGTGCCAGCAGTGCGCAGGGAGGAGAAAAACTGTTTTTT.

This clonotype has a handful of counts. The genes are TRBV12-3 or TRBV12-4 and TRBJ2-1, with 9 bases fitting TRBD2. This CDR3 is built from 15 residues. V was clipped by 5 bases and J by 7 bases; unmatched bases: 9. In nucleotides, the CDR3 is TGTGCCAGCAGTCCGGTTAGCGGGAGAGAAAATGAGCAGTTCTTC. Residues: CASSPVSGRENEQFF.

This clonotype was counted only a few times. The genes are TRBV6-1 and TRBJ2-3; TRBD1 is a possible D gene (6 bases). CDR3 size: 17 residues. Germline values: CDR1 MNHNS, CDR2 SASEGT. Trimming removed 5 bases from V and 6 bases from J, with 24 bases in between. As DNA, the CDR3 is TGTGCCAGCAGTCGCAACCCTCCCGGGACATCTTGGGATACGCAGTATTTT. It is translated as CASSRNPPGTSWDTQYF.